Listed below are T cell receptor beta chains from one sample, sequenced in a study of blood T cell repertoires in COVID-19. Repertoires were generated with immunoSEQ multiplex PCR, while TCRdb's copy carries only in-frame clones and drops some. Of roughly 100,000 clones listed, 88% are singletons. The sample consisted of peripheral blood. The origin of the receptors is a woman in her sixties or seventies with acute or convalescent COVID-19. Both conserved end residues are part of each CDR3. For some rows the clone size is stated as once, few or many, or as a class when expanded; others skip it.

clone size	J gene	V gene	CDR3 protein
.	TRBJ2-2	TRBV27	CASRARGQANTGELFF
.	TRBJ2-2	TRBV28	CASSSEGGRFPRPTNTGELFF
.	TRBJ1-3	TRBV28	CASSFPTGNTIYF
.	TRBJ2-1	TRBV3-1/TRBV3-2	CASSSGQGNWAYNEQFF
.	TRBJ1-5	TRBV2	CASSGRTGVLYRNQPQHF
.	TRBJ1-2	TRBV4-2	CASSQETGATNYGYTF
.	TRBJ2-1	TRBV24-1	CATSEKGQGFYNEQFF
.	TRBJ2-1	TRBV5-6	CASSLATGQLYNEQFF
.	TRBJ1-1	TRBV13	CASSLDPGVNTEAFF
.	TRBJ2-1	TRBV7-9	CASSSGVMINEQFF
.	TRBJ2-1	TRBV19	CASSIGLAGGLSWFF
.	TRBJ1-2	TRBV29-1	CSVTGQGNYGYTF
.	TRBJ2-5	TRBV7-9	CASSLGSLSYQETQYF
.	TRBJ2-2	TRBV6-5	CAVRGGGDTGELFF
.	TRBJ1-1	TRBV5-4	CASSLRGGATEAFF
.	TRBJ2-3	TRBV5-1	CASSLATGTDTQYF
.	TRBJ2-1	TRBV5-6	CASSPAGTSAYNEQFF
.	TRBJ2-1	TRBV27	CASASLPDRVGDEQFF
.	TRBJ1-1	TRBV19	CASMSVSLNTEAFF
.	TRBJ2-7	TRBV23-1	CASSPWAAGAENGGYEQYF
.	TRBJ1-5	TRBV6-5	CASQDRYSNQPQHF
once	TRBJ1-2	TRBV2	CASSEALMGESGTGGFGYTF
.	TRBJ2-7	TRBV7-2	CASSPETSGGYEQYF
.	TRBJ1-6	TRBV5-1	CASSLERISPLHF
.	TRBJ1-1	TRBV5-1	CASSLAATVNTEAFF
.	TRBJ1-1	TRBV19	CASSIDSGGSFTEAFF
.	TRBJ2-3	TRBV5-4	CASSSQGSTDTQYF
.	TRBJ1-2	TRBV10-2	CASSIFAEGYTF